Here is one TCR beta chain with its context. Its antigen is not yet known. Within one base of it there is no much larger clone, and no base qualities were kept. Libraries were prepared through the immunoSEQ multiplex PCR assay. A mixture of 60 forward primers for TCR Vbeta segments and 13 reverse primers for TCR Jbeta segments was used in the multiplex PCR. Amplification of the CDR3 region of rearranged TCR beta genes was performed with a multiplex PCR assay on genomic DNA. The Illumina HiSeq System was used to sequence the amplified TCR beta libraries as 87-base-pair reads. Per the source publication's procedure: A later analysis counted tens of millions of unique TCR beta chains across the 690 or so repertoires, and roughly 9.9 million of these chains were shared by at least two donors. Raw reads were error-corrected and collapsed into unique sequences by a nearest-neighbor algorithm in which closely related sequences were merged to remove PCR and sequencing errors. V, D and J gene segments were assigned by aligning CDR3 sequences to IMGT reference sequences. For a sequence to be retained, a match of at least six nucleotides to both a V gene segment and a J gene segment was required. A rearrangement counted as productive if the CDR3 had no stop codons and remained in frame with V and J, and every other rearrangement counted as non-productive. Following IMGT convention, CDR3 was defined as the stretch from the second conserved V-encoded cysteine up to the conserved J-encoded phenylalanine. Sequences without an unambiguous match to a single V gene segment were excluded from the earlier analysis of about 640 of the donors. An earlier analysis of approximately 590 of the donors classified V segments as functional when productive rearrangements were above 56.7% and as segregating when the standard deviation between donors was above 5%. A statistical classification framework was built to diagnose cytomegalovirus status from the catalog of TCR beta chain sequences. In a later analysis, TCR nucleotide sequences were compared against IMGT/GENE-DB human TR gene sequences so that V and J genes could be assigned. In a later analysis, CDR3 sequences and most-parsimonious VDJ recombination scenarios were assigned using the TCRdist pipeline. A later analysis defined each TCR beta chain by its CDR3 amino acid sequence plus V-gene family, and excluded reads lacking a unique V-gene family. To address suspected cross-contamination and a sequencing artifact, a later analysis removed under 600 highly shared, low-generation-probability nucleotide sequences. For each public chain, a later analysis derived a clonal expansion index from normalized ranks of inferred template counts within each repertoire. In a later analysis, generation probabilities were computed with a VDJ recombination model fitted to out-of-frame rearrangements, and the resulting probabilities were checked against IGoR. Hypergeometric tests were used in a later analysis to score TCR-TCR, TCR-HLA and TCR-CMV co-occurrence, with a repertoire-size bias correction applied to the TCR pairs. False discovery rates were estimated in a later analysis by permuting HLA or CMV assignments 20 times. In a later analysis, co-occurring TCRs were grouped using DBSCAN, and TCRdist sequence similarity was added for clustering within HLA-allele-positive subsets. Repertoires with fewer than 30,000 or more than 120,000 public chains were left out of co-occurrence clustering, as were about five repertoires with anomalous nucleotide sharing. This immuneACCESS table, as held by TCRdb, lists in-frame sequences with V and J called but not all clones. Of the missing ones, under half trace to an unresolved V gene in checked studies; the others have no known cause. V and J calls and clone size are given by that table; D and trimming were obtained from the DNA. For this sample there are tens of thousands of clones; approximately 78% appear just once. In total, the top ten clones hold around 3% of the sample.

The sample comes from a study of cytomegalovirus exposure and HLA in healthy donors (dated by TCRdb to about 2017). Some background on the complete study: An earlier analysis of several hundred of the donors reported approximately 270 Gb of sequence data and roughly 100 million unique TCR beta sequences from roughly 200 million T cells. In a later genetic analysis, genome-wide SNP genotypes for about 65% of the roughly 700 donors were used, and that subset was treated as a discovery cohort. A later analysis re-analyzed previously published TCR beta repertoires from 600 to 850 donors and added high-resolution HLA genotyping to study TCR occurrence patterns. An early release covering about 600 HLA-typed donors comprised 250 to 350 gigabases of sequencing data and around 86 million unique TCR sequences. The study combined high-throughput TCR immunosequencing, statistical association of individual TCRs with disease status, and machine learning to predict cytomegalovirus infection status. The aim of the study was to test whether cataloging public T cell receptors could identify signatures of past pathogen exposure. The number of typed donors differed by locus: about 629-630 for A, B, C, DRB1 and DQB1; 522 for DQA1; 606 for DPA1; and about 470 for DPB1. Across about 370 genotyped donors of the cohort, an average of about 250,000 unique TCR beta nucleotide sequences per donor were sequenced, and approximately 19% of those sequences were non-productive. The T cell repertoires of some 700 subjects were profiled by immunosequencing and related to cytomegalovirus serostatus. A separate validation cohort of roughly 130 different subjects was used in addition to the roughly 720-subject first cohort. Several DR-DQ haplotypes were handled as single units for association and clustering because linkage in the cohort was strong. To decide whether each TCR beta V gene segment behaved as functional or pseudogenic, an earlier analysis of approximately 600 of the donors relied on high-throughput TCR beta sequencing. HLA typing covered class I and class II loci at four-digit resolution. Among the roughly 400 genotyped donors, around 81% belonged to the genetic ancestry cluster associated with self-reported Caucasian donors. In the later analysis, no new phenotypic data were used to find candidate immune exposures; instead, reliance was placed on TCR beta sequences and their occurrence across donors. Alongside the repertoire data, information on donor age, sex, ethnicity and CMV serostatus was compiled. Every repertoire in the discovery cohort had been generated on one and the same sequencing platform.

Study-wide findings and limitations: The sequencing pipeline was judged likely to have produced a cluster of highly shared sequence variants as a technical artifact. A further reported finding was that TCR beta sequences accurately predicted the HLA-A and HLA-B alleles for most subjects in the first cohort. An earlier analysis of approximately 500 of the donors showed that most TCR beta V segments appeared in productive rearrangements either about 90% or about 30% of the time, which broadly matched IMGT annotations. For the cohort, immune exposure information was limited to CMV serostatus. Because the 87-base-pair reads could not distinguish some IMGT-functional V segments, including TRBV6-2 and TRBV6-3, those segments were excluded. The study gave a list of 150 to 200 TCR beta chains associated with cytomegalovirus. HLA typing was unavailable for some donors at each locus, so association tests used only the typed subset. Because counts were too low, seventeen rarely observed V segments, including chromosome 9 orphons, were left out of the earlier analysis of over 550 of the donors. In a later genetic analysis, fewer N-insertions in productive TCRs were reported among donors in an Asian-associated ancestry cluster than the roughly 700-donor mean. In vitro tests confirmed that a few of the cytomegalovirus-associated TCR beta chains recognize cytomegalovirus antigens. In a later analysis, TCR association rates were found to vary across HLA loci, with the most associated TCRs seen for DRB1 alleles and the fewest for HLA-C alleles. Most TCR sequences were seen in very few donors, while some public TCRs were found in many individuals. A later analysis reported that several top co-occurrence clusters appeared linked to parvovirus B19, influenza, CMV and Epstein-Barr virus. An association between a missense DCLRE1C variant and V-gene and J-gene trimming of TCR beta chains was found in a later genetic analysis and replicated in an independent cohort. Linkage disequilibrium might explain the correlated functional status among segregating V segments, but an unknown experimental factor could not be excluded. A later analysis found that most CMV-associated TCR beta chains appeared HLA-restricted, with HLA associations seemingly driven largely by CMV exposure. In a later analysis, over 15,000 TCR beta sequences were associated with specific HLA alleles at a false discovery rate of 0.05. The cohort was sequenced for TCR beta chains only, and without alpha or paired-chain data the features that could be detected were limited. In both the original and validation cohorts, the classifier was reported to diagnose cytomegalovirus status with high specificity and sensitivity. Roughly uniform sequencing depth across donors was assumed in presence/absence analyses, although this assumption may not hold. The authors suggested that the approach could potentially be generalized to other disease states and immunological phenotypes. Strong co-occurrence of HLA alleles, especially DR and DQ, made assigning TCR associations to individual alleles difficult. In a later analysis, HLA-associated TCR beta chains were found to be more clonally expanded and to have lower generation probabilities than equally common non-associated chains.

The cohort consisted of fewer than 700 healthy bone marrow donors. At the time of sampling, all cohort members were nominally healthy, though unrecorded immune exposures were likely present. The donor was CMV seronegative and belonged to the group of 352 seronegative cohort members. A peripheral blood sample was provided by each donor, and peripheral blood mononuclear cells were used for TCR beta sequencing. The Qiagen DNeasy Blood Extraction Kit was used to extract genomic DNA from the blood cell samples. CDR3 length: 15 amino acids, cysteine to phenylalanine. Here the CDR3 DNA is all that survives: 45 bases in frame from base 1. CDR1 MNHEY and CDR2 SVGAGI were looked up in the germline V gene. V loses 7 bases at its end and J loses 1 base; junction bases beyond the gene matches: 7.

In this chain, TRBV6-5 is recombined with TRBJ1-1, and 9 bases in between align with TRBD1. The sequence was collected from a woman between 25 and 40 years old in good health and CMV-seronegative. Sequences were obtained from PBMCs. The nucleotide sequence reads TGTGCCAGCATCGCCCGGGACAGGGCGAACACTGAAGCTTTCTTT. The resulting protein is CASIARDRANTEAFF.